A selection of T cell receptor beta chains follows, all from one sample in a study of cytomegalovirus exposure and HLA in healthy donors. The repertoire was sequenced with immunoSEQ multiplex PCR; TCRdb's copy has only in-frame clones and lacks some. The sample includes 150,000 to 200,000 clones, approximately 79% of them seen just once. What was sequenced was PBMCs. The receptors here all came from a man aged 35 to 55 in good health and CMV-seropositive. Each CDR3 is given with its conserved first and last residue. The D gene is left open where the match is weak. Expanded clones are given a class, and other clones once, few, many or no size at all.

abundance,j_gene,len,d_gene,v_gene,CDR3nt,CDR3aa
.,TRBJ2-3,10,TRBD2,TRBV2,TGTGCCAGCAGGGGAGGGGAGCAGTATTTT,CASRGGEQYF
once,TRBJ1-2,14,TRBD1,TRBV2,TGTGCCAGCACCGGACAGGGTGAGGGCTATGGCTACACCTTC,CASTGQGEGYGYTF
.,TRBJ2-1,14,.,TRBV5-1,TGCGCCAGCAGCGTAGAGACAGGTTACAATGAGCAGTTCTTC,CASSVETGYNEQFF
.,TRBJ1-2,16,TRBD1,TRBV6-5,TGTGCCAGCAGTTATCACCCTGTTCCAGGGGGGTATGGCTACACCTTC,CASSYHPVPGGYGYTF
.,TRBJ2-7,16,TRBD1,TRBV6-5,TGTGCCAGCAGTTACTCGATCCGGACAGGGTCGACCGAGCAGTACTTC,CASSYSIRTGSTEQYF
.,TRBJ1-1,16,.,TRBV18,TGTGCCAGCTCACCCCTCGGACAGACCGAGGTCACTGAAGCTTTCTTT,CASSPLGQTEVTEAFF
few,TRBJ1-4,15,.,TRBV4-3,TGCGCCAGCAGCCGCGTACAGGGTGGGGTTGAAAAACTGTTTTTT,CASSRVQGGVEKLFF
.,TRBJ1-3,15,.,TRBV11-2,TGTGCCAGCAGACCCGATTGGACAGCTGGAAACACCATATATTTT,CASRPDWTAGNTIYF
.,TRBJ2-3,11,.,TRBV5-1,TGCGCCAGCAGCTCGACAGGTACGCAGTATTTT,CASSSTGTQYF
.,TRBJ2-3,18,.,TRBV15,TGTGCCACCAGCGCCCTATCCGGGGCGGGGGCCTTCACAGATACGCAGTATTTT,CATSALSGAGAFTDTQYF
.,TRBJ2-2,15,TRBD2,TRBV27,TGTGCCAGCACCTACGGGGGGGCGAACACCGGGGAGCTGTTTTTT,CASTYGGANTGELFF
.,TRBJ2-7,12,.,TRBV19,TGTGCCAGTAGTTATGTCTCGGGCGAGCAGTACTTC,CASSYVSGEQYF
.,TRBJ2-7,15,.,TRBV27,TGTGCCAGCAGTTCCCTCTCGCCGGGCTCCTACGAGCAGTACTTC,CASSSLSPGSYEQYF
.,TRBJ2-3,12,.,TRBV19,TGTGCCAGCGGCGAAACAGGGGATACGCAGTATTTT,CASGETGDTQYF
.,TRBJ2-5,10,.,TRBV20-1,TGCAGTTTCGGAGAGGAGACCCAGTACTTC,CSFGEETQYF
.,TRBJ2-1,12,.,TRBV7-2,TGTGCCAGCAGCTTAGCGTTCAGAGAGCAGTTCTTC,CASSLAFREQFF
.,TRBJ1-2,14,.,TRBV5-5,TGTGCCAGCACCATCAGGGAAGCTAACTATGGCTACACCTTC,CASTIREANYGYTF
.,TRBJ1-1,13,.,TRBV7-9,TGTGCCAGCAGCGCGGGGGTGCGGACTGAAGCTTTCTTT,CASSAGVRTEAFF
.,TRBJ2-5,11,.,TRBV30,TGTGCGACCAGGGGACAAGAGACCCAGTACTTC,CATRGQETQYF
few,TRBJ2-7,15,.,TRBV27,TGTGCCAGCAGTCTCACAGTAAAAACGGGATACGAGCAGTACTTC,CASSLTVKTGYEQYF
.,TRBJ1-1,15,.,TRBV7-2,TGCGCCAGCAGCCAAGAACCCAGGGTGAACACTGAAGCTTTCTTT,CASSQEPRVNTEAFF
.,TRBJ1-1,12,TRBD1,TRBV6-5,TGTGCCAGCACCAACAGGGGCACTGAAGCTTTCTTT,CASTNRGTEAFF
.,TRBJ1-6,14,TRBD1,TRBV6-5,TGTGCCAGCAGGACCGGGACAGGGCCATCACCCCTCCACTTT,CASRTGTGPSPLHF
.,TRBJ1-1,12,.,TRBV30,TGTGCCTGGAGTAGTCAGTTCTCTGAAGCTTTCTTT,CAWSSQFSEAFF
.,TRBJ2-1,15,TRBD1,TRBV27,TGTGCCAGTTTCCCGGACAGGGTAGCCTACAATGAGCAGTTCTTC,CASFPDRVAYNEQFF
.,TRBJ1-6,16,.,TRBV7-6,TGTGCCAGCAGCTTAGAGACGGCAGGGCATAATTCACCCCTCCACTTT,CASSLETAGHNSPLHF
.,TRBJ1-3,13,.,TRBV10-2,TGCGCCAGCAGTGAGACGGGGGAGGTCACCATATATTTT,CASSETGEVTIYF
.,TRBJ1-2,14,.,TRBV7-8,TGTGCCAGCAGCCGCACTGCGGGGAGGCATGGCTACACCTTC,CASSRTAGRHGYTF
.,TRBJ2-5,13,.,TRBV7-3,TGTGCCAGCAGCTCCAACAGGGAACAGACCCAGTACTTC,CASSSNREQTQYF
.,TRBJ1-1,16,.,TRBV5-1,TGCGCCAGCAGCTTGGATTTTAACGGGGTGAGCACTGAAGCTTTCTTT,CASSLDFNGVSTEAFF